The 29 T cell receptor beta chains given below trace back to one sample, sequenced in a study of tissue T cells after allogeneic stem cell transplantation (dated by TCRdb to the early 2020s). The library was prepared using the immunoSEQ multiplex PCR assay. TCRdb provides this immuneACCESS table in a form limited to in-frame rearrangements. Some clones are lacking; in checked studies, under half of them reflect an unresolved V gene, and why the rest are absent is not known. The sample data list around 50,000 clones, and approximately 70% of these were observed just once. Approximately 0.5% of the sample lies in the top ten. Sequenced: sorted cells pooled from one or two spleens. The receptors were gathered from a pool of C57BL/6 mice in good health.

A word on this clone: These gene names are mouse names. The CDR3 goes on 1 residue after the read ends, and that part is filled in from the germline J gene. V is TRBV19 and J is TRBJ2-5; TRBD2 agrees at 9 bases. Germline V CDR1 and CDR2: FNHDT, SITEND (reference sequence). The ends lost 0 bases at V and 2 bases at J; junction bases unmatched: 1. The CDR3 runs to 15 residues. The CDR3 reads CASSIADWGQDTQYF. The covered CDR3 bases are TGTGCCAGCAGTATAGCGGACTGGGGCCAAGACACCCAGTAC. The variable domain in full, completed from reference TRBV19 and TRBJ2-5, reads GGIITQTPKFLIGQEGQKLTLKCQQNFNHDTMYWYRQDSGKGLRLIYYSITENDLQKGDLSEGYDASREKKSSFSLTVTSAQKNEMAVFLCASSIADWGQDTQYFGPGTRLLVL.

A note on this clone: Gene names and germline refer to mouse. The CDR3 bases that were read are TGTGGTGCTAGGGATGGGACATCAGAAGTCTTC. Protein sequence: CGARDGTSEVF. The entire CDR3 is CGARDGTSEVFF. V gene TRBV20 combines with J gene TRBJ1-1; tentatively, D is TRBD1 (6 bases). The sequence runs out 1 residue before the end of the CDR3; the remainder is reconstructed from the germline J gene. The CDR3 extends over 12 amino acids. Trimming removed 0 bases at V and 6 bases at J, with 8 bases between. CDR1 GFQATS and CDR2 STVNSAI come from the germline V gene.

As for this clone: Genes and germline come from the mouse. The CDR3 end is not reached by the read, which stops 1 residue before it; the germline J gene fills it in. The rearrangement joins TRBV5 to TRBJ2-4, with D perhaps matching TRBD1 (5 bases). The V gene's germline CDR1 is LGHNA and CDR2 YNLKQL (reference sequence). The CDR3 is 14 residues long. Trimming removed 4 bases from V and 0 bases from J, with 8 bases in between. The covered CDR3 bases are TGTGCCAGCAGCCCAGGACAAAGTCAAAACACCTTGTAC. Amino acids: CASSPGQSQNTLY. The CDR3, in full, reads CASSPGQSQNTLYF.

Concerning this clone: Germline and genes: mouse. The read gets to within 1 residue of the CDR3 end, and the germline J gene fills in the rest. The chain links TRBV1 to TRBJ2-4; D not resolved. V dropped 3 bases and J dropped 3 bases, with 7 bases sitting between them. The CDR3 contains 13 residues. Germline lookup yields CDR1 NSQYPW and CDR2 LRSPGD (reference sequence). This CDR3 is CTCSAPGQNTLYF. The sequenced CDR3 bases are TGCACCTGCAGTGCCCCGGGACAAAACACCTTGTAC. The full variable domain, completed using reference TRBV1 and TRBJ2-4, is VTLLEQNPRWRLVPRGQAVNLRCILKNSQYPWMSWYQQDLQKQLQWLFTLRSPGDKEVKSLPGADYLATRVTDTELRLQVANMSQGRTLYCTCSAPGQNTLYFGAGTRLSVL.

Regarding this clone: Here the gene names and germline are mouse. Read coverage stops 1 residue before the CDR3 terminus; the germline J gene supplies the remainder. The chain recombines TRBV4 with TRBJ2-5; possible D gene TRBD2, 6 bases. The germline V gene encodes CDR1 LGHDT and CDR2 YNNKQL (reference sequence). V lost 8 bases and J lost 10, with 22 bases in between. The length of the CDR3 is 14 residues. The chain's CDR3 is CASAKRTSGAPQYF. CDR3 DNA, as far as it was read: TGTGCCAGCGCTAAAAGGACCTCTGGGGCGCCCCAGTAC.

With regard to this clone: Genes here carry mouse names. CDR3 DNA (partial): TGCACCTGCAGTGCTTATAACCAAGACACCCAGTAC. Translated: CTCSAYNQDTQY. From start to end, the CDR3 is CTCSAYNQDTQYF. The chain recombines TRBV1 with TRBJ2-5; D is unresolved. With the read ending 1 residue before the CDR3 end, the germline J gene is used to fill in that end. CDR3 length: 13 amino acids. Germline V CDR1 and CDR2: NSQYPW, LRSPGD (reference sequence). The V end lost 3 bases, the J end lost 0 bases, and 4 bases lay between the germline ends.

In the case of this clone: Gene and germline names: mouse. The read halts 1 residue ahead of the CDR3 end, with the missing end drawn from the germline J gene. J is TRBJ2-5 and V is TRBV16; a possible D gene is TRBD1 (6 bases). The germline V and J ends were trimmed by 5 bases and 6 bases, with 15 bases remaining between them. The germline CDR1 and CDR2 sequences are SGHSA and FRNQAP. This CDR3 region has 14 residues. The CDR3 DNA, read in part, is TGTGCAAGCAGCCCCGAAAGGGGGAGGGACACCCAGTAC. Amino acid sequence: CASSPERGRDTQY. In full, the CDR3 is CASSPERGRDTQYF.

This clone was seen only once. Gene names are the mouse ones. The read terminates 1 residue ahead of where the CDR3 ends, so the germline J gene completes it. The V gene is TRBV13-2, the J gene TRBJ2-3; 10 bases map to TRBD2. CDR3 length equals 16 residues. The germline V gene has CDR1 NNHNN and CDR2 SYGAGS (reference sequence). V trimming: 0 bases; J trimming: 1 base; junction bases outside the gene matches: 2. The CDR3 here is CASGDALGGGAETLYF. The DNA read from the CDR3 is TGTGCCAGCGGTGATGCACTGGGGGGGGGTGCAGAAACGCTGTAT.

As concerns this clone: Germline and genes here are mouse. The read terminates 1 residue ahead of where the CDR3 ends, so the germline J gene completes it. This rearrangement joins TRBV13-2 to TRBJ2-5, with D possibly matching TRBD1 (6 bases). V lost 4 bases to trimming and J lost 3 bases, with 12 bases between them. Per the germline V gene, CDR1 is NNHNN and CDR2 is SYGAGS (reference sequence). The length of the CDR3 is 14 residues. The part of the CDR3 DNA that was read is TGTGCCAGCGGTCCTCAGGGGTCTCAAGACACCCAGTAC. Protein product: CASGPQGSQDTQY. The whole CDR3 region reads CASGPQGSQDTQYF.

Worth noting for this clone: Mouse names are used for the genes. The sequence runs out 1 residue before the end of the CDR3; the remainder is reconstructed from the germline J gene. The V and J genes are TRBV3 and TRBJ2-3, with TRBD1 as a possible D gene (5 bases). This CDR3 has 13 residues. The ends were cut back, 1 base at V and 4 bases at J, with 6 bases in the middle. From germline, CDR1 is SNHLY and CDR2 FYNGKV (reference sequence). The CDR3 bases that were read are TGTGCCAGCAGCTTAGAGGGGTCAGAAACGCTGTAT. It is translated as CASSLEGSETLY. The complete CDR3 protein is CASSLEGSETLYF. The variable domain in full, with the rest retrieved from reference TRBV3 and TRBJ2-3, is GPKVLQIPSHQIIDMGQMVTLNCDPVSNHLYFYWYKQILGQQMEFLVNFYNGKVMEKSKLFKDQFSVERPDGSYFTLKIQPTALEDSAVYFCASSLEGSETLYFGSGTRLTVL.

Remarks on this clone: Gene and germline names: mouse. This CDR3 is CASGAGGNNYAEQFF. The CDR3 DNA, read in part, is TGTGCCAGCGGTGCGGGGGGGAATAACTATGCTGAGCAGTTC. This chain joins TRBV13-2 and TRBJ2-1; 7 bases match TRBD2. Read data end 1 residue before the CDR3 end; the end is taken from the germline J gene. The CDR3 consists of 15 residues. V was pared by 3 bases and J by 0 bases, with 3 bases of the junction left unmatched. Germline-derived CDR1 and CDR2 are NNHNN and SYGAGS (reference sequence).

As regards this clone: Any gene name here is a mouse gene name. CDR3 loop: CASSRGTANTEVFF. CDR3 DNA (partial): TGTGCCAGCAGTCGGGGGACAGCAAACACAGAAGTCTTC. The V gene is TRBV26, the J gene TRBJ1-1, with 7 bases identical to TRBD1. Read coverage stops 1 residue before the CDR3 terminus; the germline J gene supplies the remainder. V was pared by 4 bases and J by 0 bases, with 2 bases of the junction left unmatched. The CDR3 has 14 amino acids. CDR1 KGHPV and CDR2 FQNQEV come from the germline V gene (reference sequence). Supplemented by reference TRBV26 and TRBJ1-1, the full variable domain reads NSKVIQTPRYLVKGQGQKAKMRCIPEKGHPVVFWYQQNKNNEFKFLINFQNQEVLQQIDMTEKRFSAECPSNSPCSLEIQSSEAGDSALYLCASSRGTANTEVFFGKGTRLTVV.

Details on this clone: Mouse gene names and germline throughout. Read sequence stops 1 residue before the CDR3 end, and the germline J gene provides the missing end. The chain has TRBV12-1 and TRBJ1-3, with D hard to call. The germline CDR1 and CDR2 sequences are SGHSN and HYEKVE. The CDR3 is 13 amino acids. Trimming pared 0 bases from V and 2 bases from J, leaving 4 bases between. The CDR3 DNA, read in part, is TGTGCCAGCTCTCTCGAAGCTGGAAATACGCTCTAT. Protein product: CASSLEAGNTLY. The complete CDR3 sequence is CASSLEAGNTLYF.

Points on this clone: The gene names given are mouse names. The CDR3 end is not reached by the read, which stops 1 residue before it; the germline J gene fills it in. The rearrangement uses TRBV3 and TRBJ2-1, with 10 bases aligning to TRBD2. The CDR3 length is 15 residues. From germline, CDR1 is SNHLY and CDR2 FYNGKV (reference sequence). The V gene end was trimmed by 5 bases and the J gene end by 1 base; junction bases not matched to a gene: 2. Incomplete CDR3 DNA: TGTGCCAGCAGCCCGGACTGGGGGAACTATGCTGAGCAGTTC. This translates into CASSPDWGNYAEQF. The whole CDR3 sequence is CASSPDWGNYAEQFF.

In this sample, this clone turned up once. Each gene name is a mouse one. With the read ending 1 residue before the CDR3 end, the germline J gene is used to fill in that end. V is TRBV1 and J is TRBJ2-4; tentatively, D is TRBD2 (6 bases). CDR1 is NSQYPW and CDR2 is LRSPGD in the germline V gene (reference sequence). V dropped 3 bases and J dropped 4 bases, with 8 bases sitting between them. CDR3 length: 13 amino acids. The sequenced CDR3 bases are TGCACCTGCAGTGCGAACTGGGAAAACACCTTGTAC. Its protein product is CTCSANWENTLY. The full CDR3 protein is CTCSANWENTLYF.

A word on this clone: Gene names are mouse gene names. The CDR3 goes on 1 residue after the read ends, and that part is filled in from the germline J gene. This rearrangement joins TRBV19 to TRBJ2-5; D possibly corresponds to TRBD1 (5 bases). CDR1 is FNHDT, CDR2 SITEND, per germline (reference sequence). This CDR3 spans 13 amino acids. V lost 3 bases to trimming and J lost 6 bases, with 11 bases between them. The sequenced part of the CDR3 DNA is TGTGCCAGCAGTAAGCAGGGAGGGGACACCCAGTAC. Its translation: CASSKQGGDTQY. The whole CDR3 reads CASSKQGGDTQYF.

A remark on this clone: The genes are named according to mouse. The read halts 1 residue ahead of the CDR3 end, with the missing end drawn from the germline J gene. The V and J genes are TRBV29 and TRBJ2-5; D remains ambiguous. The CDR3 length is 14 residues. The V gene's germline CDR1 is MSHET and CDR2 SYDVDS. V lost 6 bases, J lost 3 bases, and 13 bases lay in between. The CDR3 DNA, read in part, is TGTGCTAGCAGAAGCGGTCAAGGACAAGACACCCAGTAC. Translating gives CASRSGQGQDTQY. The entire CDR3 protein reads CASRSGQGQDTQYF.

In the case of this clone: The genes are named according to mouse. From the germline J gene comes the end of the CDR3, since the read stops 1 residue before it. This rearrangement joins TRBV19 to TRBJ2-1, with D tentatively TRBD1 or TRBD2 (6 bases each). V was pared by 2 bases and J by 7 bases, with 13 bases between. Germline lookup yields CDR1 FNHDT and CDR2 SITEND (reference sequence). The CDR3 runs to 14 residues. The sequenced CDR3 bases are TGTGCCAGCAGTATTTGGGGGCCGGGGGCTGAGCAGTTC. Translating gives CASSIWGPGAEQF. From start to end, the CDR3 is CASSIWGPGAEQFF.

Note on this clone: The gene names given are mouse names. The read gets to within 1 residue of the CDR3 end, and the germline J gene fills in the rest. This chain links TRBV2 with TRBJ1-4, with 7 bases lining up with TRBD1. The germline V gene encodes CDR1 LGHNA and CDR2 YSYQKL. Unmatched junction bases numbered 3, after V lost 1 base and J lost 4 bases. The CDR3 sequence is 15 residues long. The covered CDR3 bases are TGTGCCAGCAGCCAAGGAGGGACAGTCAACGAAAGATTATTT. This translates into CASSQGGTVNERLF. The entire CDR3 protein is CASSQGGTVNERLFF.

A word on this clone: Gene names are mouse gene names. The sample holds other DNA sequences that translate to the same CDR3. The covered CDR3 bases are TGTGCCAGCAGCGGGAGGGACACCCAGTAC. Residues: CASSGRDTQY. The whole CDR3 is CASSGRDTQYF. J is TRBJ2-5 and V is TRBV13-1, with D unclear. The read ends 1 residue before the CDR3 terminus; that terminus is restored from the germline J gene. The germline V gene has CDR1 NSHNY and CDR2 SYGAGN. V gave up 5 bases and J gave up 6 bases, with 7 bases separating them. The CDR3 length is 11 residues.

As to this clone: The genes are named according to mouse. With the read ending 1 residue before the CDR3 end, the germline J gene is used to fill in that end. The gene calls are TRBV3 and TRBJ1-1; 7 bases are shared with TRBD1. Germline V CDR1 and CDR2: SNHLY, FYNGKV (reference sequence). This CDR3 has 13 amino acids. V shed 4 bases, J shed 5 bases, and the junction held 4 bases outside the gene matches. The CDR3 spells CASSSQQGTEVFF. The part of the CDR3 DNA that was read is TGTGCCAGCAGCTCACAACAGGGGACAGAAGTCTTC.

Of note for this clone: Gene names denote mouse genes. The read stops 1 residue short of the end of the CDR3; the missing end is completed from the germline J gene. J is TRBJ2-7 and V is TRBV5, with 11 nucleotides matching TRBD2. Germline trimming cut 0 bases from V and 7 bases from J; bases unmatched to any gene: 8. This CDR3 is 16 amino acids long. Per the germline V gene, CDR1 is LGHNA and CDR2 is YNLKQL (reference sequence). The CDR3: CASSQDLGLGGREQYF. The CDR3 DNA, read in part, is TGTGCCAGCAGCCAAGATTTAGGACTGGGGGGTAGGGAACAGTAC.

With respect to this clone: Gene names are mouse gene names. The read comes to an end 1 residue before the CDR3 does, leaving the germline J gene to fill in the end. The V gene is TRBV19, the J gene TRBJ2-1; 9 positions match TRBD1. This CDR3 comprises 15 residues. Unmatched junction bases numbered 5, after V lost 0 bases and J lost 7 bases. CDR1 and CDR2 from the germline V gene are FNHDT and SITEND (reference sequence). CDR3 residues: CASSIVTGGEAEQFF. The covered CDR3 bases are TGTGCCAGCAGTATAGTCACAGGGGGCGAGGCTGAGCAGTTC.

About this clone itself: Each gene name is a mouse one. The read terminates 1 residue before the CDR3 end, so the remaining end is supplied by the germline J gene. The gene calls are TRBV2 and TRBJ1-5, with D maybe TRBD1 (6 bases). CDR1 is LGHNA and CDR2 is YSYQKL in the germline V gene. This CDR3 has 13 residues. Trimming removed 4 bases at V and 7 bases at J, with 11 bases between. CDR3 DNA, as far as it was read: TGTGCCAGCAGCCCAGTGACAGGTCAGGCTCCGCTT. Amino acid sequence: CASSPVTGQAPL. Given in full, the CDR3 is CASSPVTGQAPLF.

Concerning this clone: The gene names here belong to mouse. The sequence runs out 1 residue before the end of the CDR3; the remainder is reconstructed from the germline J gene. The rearrangement joins TRBV31 to TRBJ1-4; 12 positions match TRBD1. The CDR3 runs to 15 residues. The V segment lost 0 bases and the J segment 6 bases; nucleotides outside the gene matches: 2. Germline lookup yields CDR1 GKSSPN and CDR2 SITVG. The covered CDR3 bases are TGTGCCTGGAGTCTAGGGACAGGGGGCGACGAAAGATTATTT. Its translation: CAWSLGTGGDERLF. The CDR3, in full, reads CAWSLGTGGDERLFF.

This clone was detected only once. Mouse gene names and germline throughout. Coverage ceases 1 residue before the CDR3 finishes, and the germline J gene fills in the end. The chain has TRBV26 and TRBJ2-4; 10 nucleotides match TRBD2. The junction had 3 bases not matched to a gene; V was cut back by 6 bases and J by 0 bases. Germline lookup yields CDR1 KGHPV and CDR2 FQNQEV (reference sequence). The CDR3 extends over 15 amino acids. The CDR3 reads CASRGTGASQNTLYF. Incomplete CDR3 DNA: TGTGCCAGCAGGGGGACTGGGGCTAGTCAAAACACCTTGTAC.

Concerning this clone: Germline and genes here are mouse. Sequencing ends 1 residue short of the CDR3 end; the germline J gene provides the rest. The chain employs TRBV13-3 and TRBJ2-5; 11 bases are a match to TRBD2. The CDR3 is 14 amino acids. Germline V CDR1 and CDR2: NNHDY, SYVADS. With V trimmed by 5 bases and J by 2 bases, 1 base remained unmatched. The chain's CDR3 is CASRDWGAQDTQYF. CDR3 bases read: TGTGCCAGCAGGGACTGGGGGGCCCAAGACACCCAGTAC.

In the case of this clone: Any gene name here is a mouse gene name. The CDR3 end falls 1 residue outside the read, so it is completed with the germline J gene. J is TRBJ2-5 and V is TRBV31; D unclear. V lost 1 base and J 0 bases, leaving 5 bases between the germline ends. The CDR3 is made up of 13 amino acids. Per germline, CDR1 GKSSPN and CDR2 SITVG. The DNA read from the CDR3 is TGTGCCTGGAGTCAGGATAACCAAGACACCCAGTAC. Amino acids: CAWSQDNQDTQY. The CDR3, in full, reads CAWSQDNQDTQYF. The whole variable domain, remainder taken from reference TRBV31 and TRBJ2-5, is AQTIHQWPVAEIKAVGSPLSLGCTIKGKSSPNLYWYWQATGGTLQQLFYSITVGQVESVVQLNLSASRPKDDQFILSTEKLLLSHSGFYLCAWSQDNQDTQYFGPGTRLLVL.

Concerning this clone: Gene names follow the mouse nomenclature. The sequenced CDR3 bases are TGTGCCAGCAGCTCGACAGGGGAGGATAGTGCAGAAACGCTGTAT. Its protein is CASSSTGEDSAETLY. The full CDR3 sequence reads CASSSTGEDSAETLYF. The rearrangement uses TRBV4 and TRBJ2-3, with 8 bases lining up with TRBD1. The CDR3 end falls 1 residue outside the read, so it is completed with the germline J gene. Trimming removed 4 bases from V and 0 bases from J; junction bases left unmatched: 6. Per germline, CDR1 LGHDT and CDR2 YNNKQL (reference sequence). This CDR3 is 16 amino acids long. Full variable domain (outside the CDR3, taken from reference TRBV4 and TRBJ2-3): ETAVFQTPNYHVTQVGNEVSFNCKQTLGHDTMYWYKQDSKKLLKIMFSYNNKQLIVNETVPRRFSPQSSDKAHLNLRIKSVEPEDSAVYLCASSSTGEDSAETLYFGSGTRLTVL.